These 21 T cell receptor beta chains came from one sample sequenced in a study of cytomegalovirus exposure and HLA in healthy donors. 60 Vbeta and 13 Jbeta primers were used in PCR. Produced via immunoSEQ multiplex PCR; TCRdb's table is partial and in-frame only. The sample's table shows 80,000 to 100,000 clones. The material sequenced was PBMCs. The receptors stem from a woman in her twenties or thirties in good health and CMV-seronegative.

CDR3 loop: CASSLSGTQGYTF. CDR3 DNA: TGCGCCAGCAGCTTGTCGGGAACACAAGGCTACACCTTC. This chain connects TRBV5-1 to TRBJ1-2; D unresolved. The CDR3 sequence is 13 residues long. Between the trimmed V and J ends, which lost 1 base and 8 bases, there was a span of 12 bases. CDR1 SGHRS and CDR2 YFSETQ come from the germline V gene.

This sequence joins TRBV11-2 and TRBJ2-1, with TRBD2 identical over 7 bases. The CDR3 contains 16 residues. CDR1 is SGHAT, CDR2 FQNNGV, per germline. V lost 0 bases to trimming and J lost 3 bases; unmatched junction nucleotides: 5. CDR3 protein: CASSLDWLADYNEQFF. Here the CDR3 DNA reads TGTGCCAGCAGCTTAGATTGGCTAGCGGACTACAATGAGCAGTTCTTC.

The chain carries TRBV7-9 and TRBJ2-5, with 7 bases fitting TRBD1. The tail of the sequence fits TRBJ2-7 better, so the J call may be wrong. CDR3 length: 14 residues. CDR1 and CDR2 from the germline V gene are SEHNR and FQNEAQ (reference sequence). CDR3 loop: CASSLEGQSYEQYF. Written as DNA, the CDR3 is TGTGCCAGCAGCTTAGAGGGACAGTCCTACGAGCAGTACTTC.

V and J are TRBV6-5 and TRBJ2-7; the match to TRBD2 covers 8 bases. Trimming took 6 bases from V and 2 from J; bases not matched to a gene: 3. The CDR3 totals 13 residues. CDR1 is MNHEY and CDR2 is SVGAGI in the germline V gene. The CDR3: CASRTGGTYEQYF. CDR3 DNA: TGTGCCAGCAGGACGGGGGGGACCTACGAGCAGTACTTC.

This chain uses TRBV7-9 with TRBJ2-7, with D unresolved. Germline CDR1 reads SEHNR; CDR2 reads FQNEAQ (reference sequence). CDR3 length equals 14 residues. Trimming cost V 1 base and J 0 bases, with 7 bases left between them. The CDR3 coding sequence is TGTGCCAGCAGCTTAGAGAGGTCCTCCTACGAGCAGTACTTC. Translating gives CASSLERSSYEQYF.

The rearrangement uses TRBV5-1 and TRBJ2-5; 8 bases map to TRBD1. This CDR3 has 16 amino acids. J gave up 4 bases and V 0 bases, and 8 bases lay outside the gene matches. CDR1 is SGHRS, CDR2 YFSETQ, per germline. In DNA, the CDR3 is TGCGCCAGCAGCTTGGCCGTGGACAGGGAAGCAGAGACCCAGTACTTC. It translates to CASSLAVDREAETQYF.

This chain links TRBV5-1 with TRBJ1-2, with 7 bases aligning to TRBD1. Per the germline V gene, CDR1 is SGHRS and CDR2 is YFSETQ. V shed 4 bases and J 7 bases; nucleotides not matched to a gene: 4. This CDR3 spans 12 amino acids. CDR3 region: CASSIDRAGYTF. In DNA form, the CDR3 reads TGCGCCAGCAGCATCGACAGGGCTGGCTACACCTTC.

This rearrangement joins TRBV28 to TRBJ2-7; 9 nucleotides line up with TRBD2. The germline gives CDR1 MDHEN, CDR2 SYDVKM. V lost 6 bases, J lost 0 bases, and 0 bases stayed unmatched. The CDR3 is 13 amino acids. This chain's CDR3 is CASRTSGSYEQYF. The CDR3 nucleotides read TGTGCCAGCAGGACTAGCGGCTCCTACGAGCAGTACTTC. Filled out from reference TRBV28 and TRBJ2-7, the complete variable domain reads DVKVTQSSRYLVKRTGEKVFLECVQDMDHENMFWYRQDPGLGLRLIYFSYDVKMKEKGDIPEGYSVSREKKERFSLILESASTNQTSMYLCASRTSGSYEQYFGPGTRLTVT.

V usage is TRBV29-1 and J usage is TRBJ1-2; possible D gene TRBD1, 6 bases. This CDR3 contains 16 residues. The germline gives CDR1 SQVTM, CDR2 ANQGSEA. V was clipped by 7 bases and J by 0 bases, with 21 bases between them. The CDR3 reads CSARGGTQGSNYGYTF. CDR3 in DNA: TGCAGCGCGAGGGGGGGAACGCAGGGGTCTAACTATGGCTACACCTTC.

The V call is TRBV28, the J call TRBJ2-1; 8 nucleotides match TRBD2. The CDR3 runs to 15 residues. Unmatched junction bases numbered 3, after V lost 2 bases and J lost 3 bases. Germline CDR1 is MDHEN and CDR2 is SYDVKM. The CDR3 DNA is TGTGCCAGCAGTTTAGTAGCGGGATTCTACAATGAGCAGTTCTTC. It translates to CASSLVAGFYNEQFF.

This sequence joins TRBV28 and TRBJ1-1, with 7 positions matching TRBD1. The germline V gene encodes CDR1 MDHEN and CDR2 SYDVKM. The CDR3 consists of 15 residues. With V trimmed by 3 bases and J by 7 bases, 11 bases remained unmatched. In DNA, the CDR3 is TGTGCCAGCAGTTTCCCTCAGGAGGGGGCTGGTGAAGCTTTCTTT. Translating it yields CASSFPQEGAGEAFF.

J is TRBJ2-5 and V is TRBV2, with 13 bases identical to TRBD2. There are 15 residues in the CDR3. Per germline, CDR1 SNHLY and CDR2 FYNNEI. V was clipped by 7 bases and J by 5 bases; unmatched bases: 7. The CDR3 DNA follows: TGTGCCAGCACCGGACTAGCGGGGGATTCGGAGACCCAGTACTTC. This encodes CASTGLAGDSETQYF.

The rearrangement uses TRBV27 and TRBJ2-7, with TRBD2 identical over 8 bases. Germline trimming cut 8 bases from V and 7 bases from J; bases unmatched to any gene: 13. Germline V lookup: CDR1 MNHEY, CDR2 SMNVEV (reference sequence). This CDR3 region has 14 residues. CDR3 DNA sequence: TGTGCCAGCGGAATCGCGAGCGGGAGAGAGGAGCAGTACTTC. Residues: CASGIASGREEQYF.

The chain couples TRBV25-1 to TRBJ2-1; 9 positions match TRBD2. V lost 1 base to trimming and J lost 4 bases; unmatched junction nucleotides: 2. This CDR3 spans 15 amino acids. Germline V lookup: CDR1 MGHDK, CDR2 SYGVNS. The CDR3 here is CASSESTSGYNEQFF. The CDR3 nucleotides are TGTGCCAGCAGTGAATCTACTAGCGGGTACAATGAGCAGTTCTTC. Based on the CDR3 plus reference TRBV25-1 and TRBJ2-1, the full variable domain is EADIYQTPRYLVIGTGKKITLECSQTMGHDKMYWYQQDPGMELHLIHYSYGVNSTEKGDLSSESTVSRIRTEHFPLTLESARPSHTSQYLCASSESTSGYNEQFFGPGTRLTVL.

This chain connects TRBV18 to TRBJ1-5; D may be TRBD1 (5 bases). V was trimmed by 6 bases and J by 0 bases, leaving 9 bases between them. Per the germline V gene, CDR1 is KGHSH and CDR2 is LQKENI. The CDR3 covers 14 residues. CDR3 in DNA: TGTGCCAGCTCGACAGATTATAGCAATCAGCCCCAGCATTTT. It translates to CASSTDYSNQPQHF.

The chain uses TRBV19 and TRBJ2-1, with 7 bases aligning to TRBD2. The trim removed 0 bases at V and 4 bases at J, leaving 6 bases unmatched. The germline gives CDR1 LNHDA, CDR2 SQIVND (reference sequence). The CDR3 totals 16 residues. The CDR3 coding sequence is TGTGCCAGTAGTATAGAGGAGCGGGACGGGTACAATGAGCAGTTCTTC. As protein: CASSIEERDGYNEQFF.

V and J are TRBV11-2 and TRBJ2-1; 9 nucleotides match TRBD2. The CDR3 sequence is 15 residues long. J gave up 3 bases and V 4 bases, and 4 bases lay outside the gene matches. CDR1 and CDR2 (germline): SGHAT, FQNNGV. CDR3 loop: CASSYGLAHYNEQFF. CDR3 DNA sequence: TGTGCCAGCAGCTATGGACTAGCGCACTACAATGAGCAGTTCTTC. The full variable domain, its missing parts supplied by reference TRBV11-2 and TRBJ2-1, is EAGVAQSPRYKIIEKRQSVAFWCNPISGHATLYWYQQILGQGPKLLIQFQNNGVVDDSQLPKDRFSAERLKGVDSTLKIQPAKLEDSAVYLCASSYGLAHYNEQFFGPGTRLTVL.

Here the CDR3 DNA reads TGTGCCAGCAGTTACTCGATTTCTAGCGGGGTAGATACGCAGTATTTT. This sequence encodes CASSYSISSGVDTQYF. This sequence joins TRBV6-5 and TRBJ2-3; 9 nucleotides match TRBD2. The germline gives CDR1 MNHEY, CDR2 SVGAGI. The trim removed 0 bases at V and 5 bases at J, leaving 6 bases unmatched. This CDR3 comprises 16 residues.

CDR3 region: CSVGGTNSYEQYF. The DNA for the CDR3 is TGCAGCGTTGGAGGGACAAACTCCTACGAGCAGTACTTC. The chain uses TRBV29-1 and TRBJ2-7; possibly TRBD1 for D (6 bases). The CDR3 loop spans 13 amino acids. Trimming removed 4 bases at V and 0 bases at J, with 10 bases between. CDR1 and CDR2 (germline): SQVTM, ANQGSEA.

This chain links TRBV4-1 with TRBJ2-5; TRBD1 agrees at 7 bases. The CDR3 runs to 12 residues. Trimming took 0 bases from V and 9 from J; bases not matched to a gene: 1. The V gene's germline CDR1 is MGHRA and CDR2 YSYEKL. Written as DNA, the CDR3 is TGCGCCAGCAGCCAAGATCAGGGGGCCCAGTACTTC. Translating gives CASSQDQGAQYF.

V is TRBV28 and J is TRBJ1-1, with 8 bases identical to TRBD1. CDR1 and CDR2 (germline): MDHEN, SYDVKM. V shed 3 bases and J 8 bases; nucleotides not matched to a gene: 8. This CDR3 spans 14 amino acids. This CDR3 reads CASSFGGQGAEAFF. The CDR3 DNA reads as TGTGCCAGCAGTTTCGGGGGTCAGGGGGCAGAAGCTTTCTTT.